This TCR beta chain was profiled in a study of CD8 T cells in Susac syndrome (dated by TCRdb to about 2019). General notes on the study: The study used repertoire sequencing to test whether antigen drove CD8+ T cell activation and differentiation in Susac syndrome.

High-throughput TCR beta sequencing profiled peripheral blood CD8+ and CD4+ T cells from healthy donors, Susac syndrome patients and multiple sclerosis patients. The healthy donors served as controls matched for age and sex. Bulk CD8+ and CD4+ T cells were purified magnetically by negative isolation, whereas CD8+ TEMRA cells were enriched by FACS. Blood was collected in EDTA tubes and processed within 24 hours, with PBMCs isolated through density gradient centrifugation. PBMCs intended for TCR sequencing were cryopreserved in liquid nitrogen and thawed later in a water bath at 37 degrees C. A purity of at least 90% was achieved for sorted or isolated CD4+, CD8+ and CD8+ TEMRA cells. On the study overall, not on this receptor specifically: The number of individuals in the TCR sequencing and HLA analysis was acknowledged as relatively small.

As regards this clonotype: Its recognized antigen is unknown. Per-base quality was not reported, and no clone a single base away is much larger than it.

RNA was extracted using the RNeasy kit, and roughly 0.5 to 1 ug of the RNA was reverse transcribed with random hexamers. TCR beta CDR3 regions were amplified with the immunoSEQ multiplex PCR assay covering 54 Vbeta and 13 Jbeta segments. Bias from PCR amplification was corrected by using a synthetic template baseline for primer optimization and for computational correction. Per the source publication's procedure: Reads were annotated to V, D and J genes per IMGT and analyzed with immunoSEQ Analyzer, keeping only productive sequences. Clonality was calculated as one minus the Shannon entropy normalized by log2 of the number of productive unique sequences. For each patient and control, public and private clones were evaluated among the 100 most prevalent clones. Clones were defined as Susac-specific when absent from the healthy and MS cohorts, from roughly 1,000 published viral clones and from other ImmuneACCESS disease sequences. Starting from the raw public reads, TCRdb applied fastp trimming at Q25, assembled clones with MiXCR and retained in-frame beta chains. Entries are consolidated by CDR3 protein sequence, retaining the most common genes and DNA. None of the V and J calls come from the authors' own analysis; TCRdb made them. A total of roughly 200,000 distinct CDR3 sequences appear in this sample, roughly 95% of them only once. The ten largest clones add up to 0.08% to 0.11% of the sample.

V gives up 4 bases and J gives up 8 bases, and the segment between their germline ends measures 17 bases. From the cysteine through the phenylalanine, the CDR3 covers 14 amino acids. The read is trimmed to its CDR3 DNA, 42 bases read in frame from base 1. According to the germline V gene, CDR1 reads MNHNS and CDR2 reads SASEGT. The source material was CD4+ T cells from PBMCs. The rearranged chain carries TRBV6-1 and TRBJ1-2; a tentative D match to TRBD1 spans 6 bases. This receptor was identified in a human donor in good health. The CDR3 protein sequence reads: CASSGGQQAGGYTF. The DNA sequence is as follows: TGTGCCAGCAGTGGGGGGCAGCAGGCAGGGGGCTACACCTTC.